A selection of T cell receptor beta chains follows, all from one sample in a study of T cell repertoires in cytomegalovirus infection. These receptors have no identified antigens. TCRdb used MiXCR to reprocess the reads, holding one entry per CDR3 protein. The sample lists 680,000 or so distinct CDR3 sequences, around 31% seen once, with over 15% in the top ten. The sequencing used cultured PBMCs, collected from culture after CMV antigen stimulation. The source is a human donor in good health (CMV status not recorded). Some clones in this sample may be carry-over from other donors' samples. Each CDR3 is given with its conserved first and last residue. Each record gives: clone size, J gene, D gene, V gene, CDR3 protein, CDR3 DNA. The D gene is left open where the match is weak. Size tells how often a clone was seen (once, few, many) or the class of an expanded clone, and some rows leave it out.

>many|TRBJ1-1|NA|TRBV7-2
CASSLLLMNTEAFF
TGTGCCAGCAGCTTGCTACTCATGAACACTGAAGCTTTCTTT
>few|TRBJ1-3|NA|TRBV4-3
CASSQDQGLGNTIYF
TGCGCCAGCAGCCAAGATCAGGGATTAGGAAACACCATATATTTT
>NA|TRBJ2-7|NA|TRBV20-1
CSARVDYEQYF
TGCAGTGCTAGAGTGGACTACGAGCAGTACTTC
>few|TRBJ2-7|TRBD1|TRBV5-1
CASSLSPGTGYIETGSYEQYF
TGCGCCAGCAGCTTAAGTCCCGGGACAGGCTACATCGAGACTGGATCCTACGAGCAGTACTTC
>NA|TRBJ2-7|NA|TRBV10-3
CAISGSTTTYEQYF
TGTGCCATCAGTGGTTCCACGACCACCTACGAGCAGTACTTC
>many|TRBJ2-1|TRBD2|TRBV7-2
CASSLEVAGASYNEQFF
TGTGCCAGCAGCTTAGAGGTAGCGGGGGCCTCCTACAATGAGCAGTTCTTC
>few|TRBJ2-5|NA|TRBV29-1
CSVEVGQGGETQYF
TGCAGCGTTGAAGTCGGGCAGGGGGGGGAGACCCAGTACTTC
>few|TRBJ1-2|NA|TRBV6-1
CASSRNVPTSGYGYTF
TGTGCCAGCAGTCGGAACGTCCCCACGTCGGGCTATGGCTACACCTTC
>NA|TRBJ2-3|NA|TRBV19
CASSIVGGMTPVRITQYF
TGTGCCAGTAGTATAGTAGGGGGGATGACCCCCGTGAGGATTACGCAGTATTTT
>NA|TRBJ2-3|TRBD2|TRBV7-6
CASSPIPGTSGGASTDTQYF
TGTGCCAGCAGCCCAATCCCCGGGACTAGCGGGGGGGCTAGCACAGATACGCAGTATTTT
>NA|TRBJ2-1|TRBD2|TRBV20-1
CSARDPTGTSDYNEQFF
TGCAGTGCTAGAGACCCGACCGGGACTAGCGATTACAATGAGCAGTTCTTC
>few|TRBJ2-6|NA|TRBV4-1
CASSQPGAGANVLTF
TGCGCCAGCAGCCAACCGGGGGCTGGGGCCAACGTCCTGACTTTC
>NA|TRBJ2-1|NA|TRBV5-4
CASSFRRGLAYNEQFF
TGTGCCAGCAGCTTTAGGAGGGGCCTGGCCTACAATGAGCAGTTCTTC
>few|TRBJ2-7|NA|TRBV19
CASSNRASSYEQYF
TGTGCCAGTAGTAACCGGGCCAGCTCCTACGAGCAGTACTTC
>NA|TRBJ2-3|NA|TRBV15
CATSKPGHKRGGTQYF
TGTGCCACCAGCAAACCGGGACACAAACGCGGAGGAACGCAGTATTTT
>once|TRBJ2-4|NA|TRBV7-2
CASSFRLRGGTKNIQYF
TGTGCCAGCAGCTTCCGACTCAGGGGAGGAACCAAAAACATTCAGTACTTC
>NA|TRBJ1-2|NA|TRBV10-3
CAISGDRDTHGGYTF
TGTGCCATCAGTGGAGACCGGGACACCCATGGTGGCTACACCTTC
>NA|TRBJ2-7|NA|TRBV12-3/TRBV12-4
CASALQGPYEQYF
TGTGCCAGCGCCCTGCAGGGGCCATACGAGCAGTACTTC
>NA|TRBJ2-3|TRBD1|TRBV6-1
CASSEGTGRDTQYF
TGTGCCAGCAGTGAAGGGACAGGCAGAGATACGCAGTATTTT
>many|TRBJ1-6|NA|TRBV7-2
CASQTRAYNSPLHF
TGTGCCAGCCAAACGCGGGCTTATAATTCACCCCTCCACTTT
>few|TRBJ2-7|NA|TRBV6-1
CASSEQEVYEQYF
TGTGCCAGCAGTGAGCAGGAGGTCTACGAGCAGTACTTC
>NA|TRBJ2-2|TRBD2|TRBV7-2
CASSLTAGPTGELFF
TGTGCCAGCAGTCTAACAGCGGGACCGACCGGGGAGCTGTTTTTT
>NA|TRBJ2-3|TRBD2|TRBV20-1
CSAHLRVAGGPTDTQYF
TGCAGTGCCCACCTGAGGGTAGCGGGGGGGCCGACAGATACGCAGTATTTT
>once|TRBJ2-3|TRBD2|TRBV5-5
CASSLSLARNTDTQYF
TGTGCCAGCAGCTTGTCACTAGCGCGCAACACAGATACGCAGTATTTT
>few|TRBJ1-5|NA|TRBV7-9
CASSSVYSNQPQHF
TGTGCCAGCAGCTCGGTCTATAGCAATCAGCCCCAGCATTTT
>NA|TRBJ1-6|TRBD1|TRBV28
CATSSLTGVVGFSPLHF
TGTGCCACCTCCTCACTGACAGGGGTTGTGGGTTTTTCACCCCTCCACTTT
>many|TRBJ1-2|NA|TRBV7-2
CASSQTLESRDTF
TGTGCCAGCAGCCAAACTTTGGAGAGTCGGGATACCTTC
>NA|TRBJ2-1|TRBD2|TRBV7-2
CASTKGSGGDNEQFF
TGTGCCAGCACCAAGGGGAGCGGGGGGGACAATGAGCAGTTCTTC
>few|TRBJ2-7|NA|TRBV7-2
CASSLPQRPYEQYF
TGTGCCAGCAGCCTCCCCCAGCGACCCTACGAGCAGTACTTC
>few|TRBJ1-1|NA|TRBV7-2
CASSFGVSTEAFF
TGTGCCAGCAGCTTCGGGGTGTCCACTGAAGCTTTCTTT
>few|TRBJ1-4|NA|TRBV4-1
CASSQEGGQGINEKLFF
TGCGCCAGCAGCCAAGAAGGAGGCCAGGGGATTAATGAAAAACTGTTTTTT
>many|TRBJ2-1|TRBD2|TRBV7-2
CASSSGLAGEDEQFF
TGTGCCAGCAGCTCGGGACTAGCGGGAGAGGATGAGCAGTTCTTC
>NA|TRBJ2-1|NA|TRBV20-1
CSARDPIRNEQFF
TGCAGTGCTAGAGACCCTATTCGTAATGAGCAGTTCTTC
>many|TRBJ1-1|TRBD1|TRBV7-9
CASSEIQGLTNTEAFF
TGTGCCAGCAGCGAGATACAGGGGTTGACGAACACTGAAGCTTTCTTT
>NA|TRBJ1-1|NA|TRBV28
CASYGDSYTEAFF
TGTGCCAGCTATGGAGATTCGTACACTGAAGCTTTCTTT
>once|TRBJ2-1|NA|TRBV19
CASKALGFPSNEQFF
TGTGCCAGTAAGGCTTTGGGGTTCCCGTCGAATGAGCAGTTCTTC
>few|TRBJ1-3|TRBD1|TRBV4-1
CASSLRAGTGGLGNTIYF
TGCGCCAGCAGCCTCCGAGCCGGGACAGGGGGCTTGGGAAACACCATATATTTT
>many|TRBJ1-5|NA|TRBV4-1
CASSQVGNQPQHF
TGCGCCAGCAGCCAAGTGGGGAATCAGCCCCAGCATTTT
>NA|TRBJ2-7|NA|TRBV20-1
CSARAGGRRYEQYF
TGCAGTGCTAGAGCGGGTGGTCGGAGATACGAGCAGTACTTC
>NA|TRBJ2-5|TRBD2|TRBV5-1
CASSLFGGRAQETQYF
TGCGCCAGCAGCTTGTTTGGCGGGAGGGCCCAAGAGACCCAGTACTTC
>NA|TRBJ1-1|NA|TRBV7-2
CASSLNTGTEAFF
TGTGCCAGCAGCTTAAATACAGGCACTGAAGCTTTCTTT
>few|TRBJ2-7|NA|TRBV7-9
CASSPTGVSSYEQYF
TGTGCCAGCAGCCCTACGGGGGTCTCCTCCTACGAGCAGTACTTC
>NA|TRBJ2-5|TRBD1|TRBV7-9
CASSLLDRAETQYF
TGTGCCAGCAGCTTATTGGACAGGGCAGAGACCCAGTACTTC
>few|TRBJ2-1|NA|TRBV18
CASSRRLDPVENEQFF
TGTGCCAGCTCACGAAGACTCGACCCGGTGGAGAATGAGCAGTTCTTC
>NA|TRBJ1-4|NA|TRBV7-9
CASSLVAVEKLFF
TGTGCCAGCAGCTTAGTGGCGGTGGAAAAACTGTTTTTT